This T cell receptor beta chain emerged from a study of a mutant IDH1 vaccine in newly diagnosed glioma. Overall study context: Treated patients comprised 62.5% males and around 40% females, mean age roughly 43 years. Standard pretreatment was either radiotherapy, temozolomide, or, for most, radiochemotherapy with temozolomide. Notes on the study in general: Of the patients, about 95% had vaccine-induced immune responses. Shifts in the top peripheral T cell clonotypes seemed unrelated to pseudoprogression.

Time point of the sample: week 35, safety follow-up. Topical imiquimod accompanied each vaccine dose, which consisted of 300 ug of mutant IDH1 20-mer peptide. The data were produced by immunoSEQ multiplex PCR, yet TCRdb's version contains in-frame clones alone and is incomplete. Among some 48,000 clones listed, 70% to 85% were seen once. As to this clone: The antigen is undetermined.

V shed 0 bases and J 10 bases; nucleotides not matched to a gene: 4. CDR1 is SGHRS and CDR2 is YFSETQ in the germline V gene. The CDR3 is made up of 16 amino acids. The chain combines TRBV5-1 with TRBJ2-1, with 16 bases matching TRBD2. The source of this sequence is a man aged 35-49 years with glioma. The specimen was PBMCs, collected from a glioma patient whose treatment included an IDH1 peptide vaccine. In DNA form, the CDR3 reads TGCGCCAGCAGCTTGGGGGGACTAGCGGGGGGGCAAGAGCAGTTCTTC. As protein: CASSLGGLAGGQEQFF.